The clone carrying this TCR beta chain was found once. The antigen is undetermined. Thawed unstimulated PBMCs were FACS-sorted by CD3, CD4 and CD8 into two populations. The entry originates in a study of T cell clones after liver transplantation. Turning to the study itself: Until 12-24 months post-transplant, subjects got standard immunosuppression and no induction. Tolerance: complete withdrawal held at least one year, liver enzymes staying within twice normal. Regarding the study as a whole: Low donor cell numbers restricted donor-reactive repertoire measurement in a couple of subjects.

Repertoires were generated with immunoSEQ multiplex PCR, while TCRdb's copy carries only in-frame clones and drops some. The data show some 120,000 clones, with 90% seen just once and around 0.83% held by the top ten. Here the sequenced sample was CD4+ T cells from blood, taken 12 months after liver transplant. The TCR comes from a human patient who received a liver transplant. Some T cells may be supplied by the graft donor.

CDR3 nucleotides: TGCGCCAGCCGAACGACACTTCAGACTGGAAACACCATATATTTT. Its translation is CASRTTLQTGNTIYF. The chain carries TRBV4-3 and TRBJ1-3, with D uncertain. V lost 8 bases and J lost 2, with 16 bases in between. This CDR3 comprises 15 residues. Germline loops: CDR1 LGHNA, CDR2 YSLEER.